This T cell receptor beta chain was recovered during a study of cytomegalovirus exposure and HLA in healthy donors (dated by TCRdb to 2015 to 2018). Describing the broader study: According to an earlier analysis of 550 to 700 of the donors, about 190 million T cells yielded some 120 million unique TCR beta sequences and about 300 Gb of sequence data. An earlier analysis of some 500 of the donors applied high-throughput TCR beta sequencing to assess whether each TCR beta V gene segment acted as functional or pseudogenic. A separate validation cohort of some 130 different subjects was used in addition to the approximately 610-subject first cohort. The study was designed to test whether signatures of past pathogen exposure could be identified by cataloging public T cell receptors. Class I and class II HLA loci were covered by the typing at four-digit resolution. In a later analysis, previously published TCR beta repertoires from about 640 donors were re-analyzed and high-resolution HLA genotyping was added so that TCR occurrence patterns could be studied. Donor age, sex, ethnicity and CMV serostatus were compiled together with the repertoire data. In the later analysis, no new phenotypic data were used to find candidate immune exposures; instead, reliance was placed on TCR beta sequences and their occurrence across donors. On average, roughly 250,000 unique TCR beta nucleotide sequences were sequenced per donor among a few hundred genotyped donors of the cohort, with 15% to 20% of those sequences being non-productive. The T cell repertoires of some 670 subjects were profiled by immunosequencing and related to cytomegalovirus serostatus. Every discovery cohort repertoire had been produced on one sequencing platform. An early release covering roughly 640 HLA-typed donors comprised about 300 gigabases of sequencing data and some 79 million unique TCR sequences. In a later genetic analysis, genome-wide SNP genotypes for about three fifths of the roughly 670 donors were used, and that subset was treated as a discovery cohort. Because of strong linkage in the cohort, five DR-DQ haplotypes were treated as single units for association and clustering. Typing coverage varied by locus: roughly 629-630 donors for A, B, C, DRB1 and DQB1; 522 for DQA1; about 590 for DPA1; roughly 450 for DPB1. Among the roughly 380 genotyped donors, about 83% belonged to the genetic ancestry cluster associated with self-reported Caucasian donors. To predict cytomegalovirus infection status, the study brought together high-throughput TCR immunosequencing, statistical association of individual TCRs with disease status, and machine learning.

Notes on this clone: The target of this receptor is not known. There are no base qualities to consult, and no much larger clone falls within one base.

Summary of the overall study and its limitations: A cluster of highly shared sequence variants was judged likely to be a technical artifact of the sequencing pipeline. The authors suggested that the approach could potentially be extended to other disease states and immunological phenotypes. A few of the identified cytomegalovirus-associated TCR beta chains were confirmed in vitro to be specific for cytomegalovirus antigens. According to a later analysis, TCR association rates differed among HLA loci, with DRB1 alleles showing the most associated TCRs and HLA-C alleles showing the fewest. Assigning TCR associations to individual alleles was difficult when HLA alleles, especially DR and DQ, strongly co-occurred. Most TCR sequences were observed very rarely across donors, whereas some public TCRs were present in many individuals. The presence/absence analyses assumed that sequencing depth was roughly uniform across donors, and that assumption may not be true. Because some donors lacked HLA typing at each locus, the association tests relied only on the typed subset. A later genetic analysis reported fewer N-insertions in productive TCRs among donors in an Asian-associated ancestry cluster than the roughly 650-donor mean. This cohort had only TCR beta chains sequenced, and the lack of alpha or paired-chain data limited which features could be detected. A further reported finding was that TCR beta sequences accurately predicted the HLA-A and HLA-B alleles for most subjects in the first cohort. About 17 rarely observed V segments, including chromosome 9 orphons, were excluded from the earlier analysis of about 610 of the donors because counts were too low. At a false discovery rate of 0.05, a later analysis linked some 17,000 TCR beta sequences to specific HLA alleles. Broadly in line with IMGT annotations, most TCR beta V segments showed up in productive rearrangements about 90% or about 30% of the time in an earlier analysis of roughly 590 of the donors. Correlated functional status among segregating V segments might be attributable to linkage disequilibrium, but an unknown experimental factor could not be ruled out. V-gene and J-gene trimming of TCR beta chains was associated with a missense DCLRE1C variant in a later genetic analysis, and the association was replicated in an independent cohort. The only immune exposure information available for the cohort was CMV serostatus. In a later analysis, most CMV-associated TCR beta chains were found to appear HLA-restricted, with HLA associations seemingly driven largely by CMV exposure. In the study, some 160 TCR beta chains were listed as associated with cytomegalovirus. In a later analysis, HLA-associated TCR beta chains were found to be more clonally expanded and to have lower generation probabilities than equally common non-associated chains. Several of the top co-occurrence clusters appeared to be linked to parvovirus B19, influenza, CMV and Epstein-Barr virus, according to a later analysis. The classifier was reported to diagnose cytomegalovirus status with high specificity and sensitivity in both the original cohort and the validation cohort.

In total, over 600 healthy bone marrow donors made up the cohort. At the time of sampling, all cohort members were nominally healthy, though unrecorded immune exposures were likely present. The donor tested CMV seropositive and was one of the 289 seropositive cohort members. Each donor provided a peripheral blood sample, and peripheral blood mononuclear cells were used for TCR beta sequencing. Genomic DNA was extracted from the blood cell samples with the Qiagen DNeasy Blood Extraction Kit. Libraries were built with the immunoSEQ multiplex PCR assay. A mixture of 60 forward primers for TCR Vbeta segments and 13 reverse primers for TCR Jbeta segments was used in the multiplex PCR. A multiplex PCR assay on genomic DNA amplified the CDR3 region of rearranged TCR beta genes. Amplified TCR beta libraries were sequenced as 87-base-pair reads on the Illumina HiSeq System. Concerning the study's data processing: In a later analysis, 70 million to 95 million unique TCR beta chains were counted across the 500 to 850 repertoires, and some 10 million of these chains were shared by at least two donors. A nearest-neighbor algorithm error-corrected the raw reads and collapsed the reads into unique sequences, merging closely related sequences to remove PCR and sequencing errors. V, D and J gene segments were assigned by aligning CDR3 sequences to IMGT reference sequences. For a sequence to be retained, a match of at least six nucleotides to both a V gene segment and a J gene segment was required. A rearrangement counted as productive if the CDR3 had no stop codons and remained in frame with V and J, and every other rearrangement counted as non-productive. Following IMGT convention, CDR3 was defined as the stretch from the second conserved V-encoded cysteine up to the conserved J-encoded phenylalanine. In an earlier analysis of approximately 500 of the donors, sequences lacking an unambiguous match to a single V gene segment were excluded. In an earlier analysis of several hundred of the donors, a V segment was called functional when productive rearrangements were above 56.7%, and segregating when the standard deviation between donors exceeded 5%. A statistical classification framework was built to diagnose cytomegalovirus status from the catalog of TCR beta chain sequences. A later analysis assigned V and J genes by comparing TCR nucleotide sequences with IMGT/GENE-DB human TR gene sequences. Using the TCRdist pipeline, a later analysis assigned CDR3 sequences along with most-parsimonious VDJ recombination scenarios. In a later analysis, each TCR beta chain was defined by its CDR3 amino acid sequence together with its V-gene family, and reads without a unique V-gene family were excluded. As a way to deal with suspected cross-contamination and a sequencing artifact, a later analysis dropped 592 nucleotide sequences that were highly shared and had low generation probability. A later analysis calculated a clonal expansion index for each public chain from normalized within-repertoire ranks of inferred template counts. Generation probabilities in a later analysis came from a VDJ recombination model fitted to out-of-frame rearrangements, and those results were checked against IGoR. In a later analysis, TCR-TCR, TCR-HLA and TCR-CMV co-occurrence was scored with hypergeometric tests, and a repertoire-size bias correction was applied to TCR pairs. In a later analysis, false discovery rates were estimated by permuting HLA or CMV assignments 20 times. A later analysis grouped co-occurring TCRs with DBSCAN, adding TCRdist sequence similarity when clustering within HLA-allele-positive subsets. Repertoires with fewer than 30,000 or more than 120,000 public chains were left out of co-occurrence clustering, as were five repertoires with anomalous nucleotide sharing. TCRdb carries this immuneACCESS record with in-frame sequences only. Its versions omit some clonotypes, under half of them owing to an unresolved V gene in the studies checked, with the rest unexplained. V and J calls and clone size are as listed in that table; D and trimming were resolved from the DNA. Present in this sample are around 200,000 clones, about 83% of which were seen just once. The top ten clonotypes cover roughly 10% of the sample.

The TCR was taken from a woman in her forties or fifties in good health and CMV-seropositive. Sequencing was carried out using PBMCs.

The nucleotide sequence is TGTGCCAGCAGCTTACACCCACAGGGCGACACTGAAGCTTTCTTT. Its protein is CASSLHPQGDTEAFF. The V and J segments used are TRBV7-9 and TRBJ1-1, with TRBD1 as a weak D call on 6 bases. The CDR3 runs 15 amino acids, cysteine and phenylalanine included. Here the CDR3 DNA is all that survives: 45 bases in frame from base 1. The junction carries 13 bases between V and J, which are trimmed by 2 bases and 3 bases respectively. According to the germline V gene (reference sequence), CDR1 reads SEHNR and CDR2 reads FQNEAQ.